One and the same sample provided the 6 T cell receptor beta chains below, sequenced in a study of blood T cell repertoires in COVID-19. The protocol was immunoSEQ multiplex PCR, while the TCRdb copy is restricted to in-frame clones and leaves out a portion. The profile shows about 180,000 clones, around 89% of them singletons. The specimen sequenced was peripheral blood. The origin of the receptors is a man in his late teens or twenties who had recovered from COVID-19.

V and J are TRBV9 and TRBJ2-5, with D possibly being TRBD1 (6 bases). In germline, CDR1 is SGDLS, CDR2 YYNGEE. The CDR3 is made up of 14 amino acids. V dropped 4 bases and J dropped 0 bases, with 10 bases sitting between them. The CDR3 spells CASSLGQYQETQYF. The DNA of the CDR3 is TGTGCCAGCAGCCTTGGACAGTACCAAGAGACCCAGTACTTC.

This rearrangement joins TRBV5-4 to TRBJ1-3; 7 bases are a match to TRBD1. The CDR3 is 18 residues long. V lost 3 bases and J lost 0; bases outside the gene matches: 12. Germline V gene lookup returns CDR1 SGHNT and CDR2 YYREEE (reference sequence). The DNA of the CDR3 is TGTGCCAGCAGCTCGGCGAGACAGGGTTTAGGCTCTGGAAACACCATATATTTT. It codes for CASSSARQGLGSGNTIYF.

V usage is TRBV15 and J usage is TRBJ2-1; 8 bases align to TRBD2. CDR3 length: 17 amino acids. The germline CDR1 and CDR2 sequences are LNHNV and YYDKDF (reference sequence). The V and J ends lost 0 bases and 0 bases, in that order; junction bases with no gene match: 4. CDR3 protein: CATSREATSVSYNEQFF. CDR3 nucleotides: TGTGCCACCAGCAGAGAGGCGACTAGCGTCTCCTACAATGAGCAGTTCTTC.

The chain employs TRBV27 and TRBJ1-1; no clear D gene. The CDR3 is made up of 14 amino acids. Germline V gene lookup returns CDR1 MNHEY and CDR2 SMNVEV (reference sequence). Trimming removed 0 bases at V and 4 bases at J, with 9 bases between. The CDR3 sequence is CASSLSPEGTEAFF. CDR3 coding DNA: TGTGCCAGCAGTTTATCGCCGGAGGGCACTGAAGCTTTCTTT.

This rearrangement joins TRBV12-3 or TRBV12-4 to TRBJ1-2; D is uncertain. The CDR3 loop spans 11 amino acids. V lost 2 bases, J lost 8 bases, and 6 bases lay in between. The CDR3 protein is CASSLNAGYTF. CDR3 bases: TGTGCCAGCAGTTTAAATGCGGGCTACACCTTC.

The chain combines TRBV5-5 with TRBJ2-1; unclear D gene. The germline V gene encodes CDR1 SGHKS and CDR2 YYEKEE (reference sequence). CDR3 length: 15 amino acids. The V gene lost 0 bases and the J gene lost 3 bases, with 10 bases spanning the gap. CDR3 in amino acids: CASSLGGQFYNEQFF. In DNA form, the CDR3 reads TGTGCCAGCAGCTTGGGAGGTCAATTCTACAATGAGCAGTTCTTC.